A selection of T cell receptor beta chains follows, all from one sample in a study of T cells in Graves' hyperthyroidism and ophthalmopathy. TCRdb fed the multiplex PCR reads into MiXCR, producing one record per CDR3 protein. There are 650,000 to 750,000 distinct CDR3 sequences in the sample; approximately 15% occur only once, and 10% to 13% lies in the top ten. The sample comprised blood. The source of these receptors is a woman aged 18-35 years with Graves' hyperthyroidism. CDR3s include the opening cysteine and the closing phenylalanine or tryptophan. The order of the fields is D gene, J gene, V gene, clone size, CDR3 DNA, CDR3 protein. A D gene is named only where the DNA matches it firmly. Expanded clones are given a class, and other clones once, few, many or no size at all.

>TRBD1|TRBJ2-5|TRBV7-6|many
TGTGCCAGCAGCTTAGGGACAGGGAAGGAGACCCAGTACTTC
CASSLGTGKETQYF
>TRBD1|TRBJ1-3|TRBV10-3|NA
TGTGCCACCGCGACAGGGAAACCCTTTGCGAGCTCTGGAAACACCATATATTTT
CATATGKPFASSGNTIYF
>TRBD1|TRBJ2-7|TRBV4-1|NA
TGCGCCAGCAGCCACGAGGGGACAGGGTCCTACGAGCAGTACTTC
CASSHEGTGSYEQYF
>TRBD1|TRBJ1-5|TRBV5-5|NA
TGTGCCAGCAGCTTGGGACAGGGCCCCGCTCAGCCCCAGCATTTT
CASSLGQGPAQPQHF
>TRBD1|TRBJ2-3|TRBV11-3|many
TGTGCCAGCAGCGGCTTGTCCCCTGACAGGGACACAGATACGCAGTATTTT
CASSGLSPDRDTDTQYF
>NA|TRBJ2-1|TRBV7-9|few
TGTGCCAGCGGGGCCCGATATTACAATGAGCAGTTCTTC
CASGARYYNEQFF
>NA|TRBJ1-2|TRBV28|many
TGTGCCAGCAGTTTCAGCTCGCCCGAAGTCCCTCAATATGGCTACACCTTC
CASSFSSPEVPQYGYTF
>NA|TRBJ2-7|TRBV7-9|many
TGTGCCAGCAGCCACGAACCGGGACGGCGGGCCTACGAGCAGTACTTC
CASSHEPGRRAYEQYF
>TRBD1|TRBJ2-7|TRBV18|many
TGTGCCAGCTCACCGACAGGGGGCGAGCAGTACTTC
CASSPTGGEQYF
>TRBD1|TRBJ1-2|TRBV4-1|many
TGCGCCAGCAGCCGTTCCGGGACAGGGGTTGGCTACACCTTC
CASSRSGTGVGYTF